This TCR beta chain originates from a study of control samples from healthy donors and cancer patients. The sample holds a few counts of this clone. The method was immunoSEQ multiplex PCR; TCRdb's version includes in-frame clones alone and lacks a portion of them. The sample has 60,000 to 70,000 clones; about four fifths are singletons. Germline CDR1 and CDR2: SGHTA and FQGNSA. CDR3 length equals 11 residues. The V end was cut by 2 bases, the J end by 4 bases, with 2 bases between. The chain carries TRBV7-2 and TRBJ2-5; D is uncertain. The specimen was PBMCs. This clonotype was obtained from a woman between 50 and 59 years old with lung cancer. Here the CDR3 DNA reads TGTGCCAGCAGCTTATCAGAGACCCAGTACTTC. The encoded protein is CASSLSETQYF.